What follows are 7 T cell receptor beta chains derived from one specimen sequenced in a study of identical twins. Each CDR3 protein is one row after TCRdb ran MiXCR on the 5' RACE reads. This repertoire shows 240,000 or so distinct CDR3 sequences, approximately 7% found once; its top ten account for 3.6%. The same specimen was also included in a second study, on yellow fever vaccine responses in identical twins.

The material sequenced was memory (CD45RO+) T cells sorted from blood. Every receptor here comes from a woman under 30 in good health.

Ten or more counts support this clonotype. The CDR3, as DNA: TGTGCCAGCAGTTTCGCGACAGGGCGAGTAAGCAATCAGCCCCAGCATTTT. The encoded protein is CASSFATGRVSNQPQHF. The chain is built from TRBV28 and TRBJ1-5, with 7 bases that match TRBD1. Germline loops: CDR1 MDHEN, CDR2 SYDVKM. J lost 1 base, V lost 3 bases, and 9 bases had no gene match. The CDR3 contains 17 residues.

This clonotype was counted many times. The chain is built from TRBV12-3 or TRBV12-4 and TRBJ1-2, with 9 bases aligning to TRBD1. The CDR3 is made up of 15 amino acids. J lost 5 bases, V lost 2 bases, and 6 bases had no gene match. CDR3 bases: TGTGCCAGCAGTTTAACGGCGGGACAGGGTTATGGCTACACCTTC. Translating it yields CASSLTAGQGYGYTF.

The chain employs TRBV7-6 and TRBJ2-1; 11 bases align to TRBD2. This CDR3 contains 15 residues. Looked up from germline, CDR1 is SGHVS and CDR2 is FNYEAQ. The ends lost 1 base at V and 8 bases at J; junction bases unmatched: 4. CDR3: CASSLGSGRAHEQFF. CDR3 in DNA: TGTGCCAGCAGCTTAGGTAGCGGGAGGGCCCATGAGCAGTTCTTC. Full variable domain (remainder filled in from reference TRBV7-6 and TRBJ2-1): GAGVSQSPRYKVTKRGQDVALRCDPISGHVSLYWYRQALGQGPEFLTYFNYEAQQDKSGLPNDRFSAERPEGSISTLTIQRTEQRDSAMYRCASSLGSGRAHEQFFGPGTRLTVL.

This clonotype was detected a few times. The chain is built from TRBV5-6 and TRBJ2-2, with TRBD2 as a possible D gene (6 bases). CDR1 is SGHDT, CDR2 YYEEEE, per germline. V lost 0 bases and J 6 bases, leaving 9 bases between the germline ends. The CDR3 is 14 residues long. The chain's CDR3 is CASSLAGVPGELFF. The DNA for the CDR3 is TGTGCCAGCAGCTTGGCGGGAGTCCCCGGGGAGCTGTTTTTT.

In its sample, this clonotype was seen a few times. The V gene is TRBV5-1, the J gene TRBJ1-4, with D tentatively TRBD1 (5 bases). This CDR3 is 13 amino acids long. CDR1 and CDR2 from the germline V gene are SGHRS and YFSETQ. Trimming took 1 base from V and 8 from J, leaving 9 bases between them. Here the CDR3 reads CASSLQGAEKLFF. Here the CDR3 DNA reads TGCGCCAGCAGCTTGCAGGGTGCGGAAAAACTGTTTTTT.

This clonotype has only a few counts. The chain couples TRBV5-1 to TRBJ2-1; D is undetermined. Germline loops: CDR1 SGHRS, CDR2 YFSETQ. The CDR3 covers 14 residues. The V end was cut by 0 bases, the J end by 4 bases, with 8 bases between. The CDR3 bases are TGCGCCAGCAGCTTGGATCCCGCGTACAATGAGCAGTTCTTC. This encodes CASSLDPAYNEQFF.

A remark on this clonotype: Relative to the germline gene, one junction end is altered; a read error may explain this. The chain recombines TRBV24-1 with TRBJ2-3; possible D gene TRBD2, 6 bases. The length of the CDR3 is 17 residues. Per germline, CDR1 KGHDR and CDR2 SFDVKD. CDR3 loop: CATSDPAGGSSTDKQYF. Here the CDR3 DNA reads TGTGCCACCAGTGATCCCGCTGGGGGGAGCAGCACAGATAAGCAGTATTTT.